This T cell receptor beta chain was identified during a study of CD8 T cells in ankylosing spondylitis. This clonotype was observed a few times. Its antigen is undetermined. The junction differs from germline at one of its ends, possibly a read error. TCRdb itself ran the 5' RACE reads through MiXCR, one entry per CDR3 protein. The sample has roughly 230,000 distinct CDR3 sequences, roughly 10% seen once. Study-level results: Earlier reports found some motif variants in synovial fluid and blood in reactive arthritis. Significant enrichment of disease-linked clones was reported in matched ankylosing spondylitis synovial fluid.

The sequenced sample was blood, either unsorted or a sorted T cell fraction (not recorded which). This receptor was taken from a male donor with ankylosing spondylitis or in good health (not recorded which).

CDR3 amino acids: CAISESMNTEAFF. Written as DNA, the CDR3 is TGTGCCATCAGTGAGTCAATGAACACTGAGGCTTTCTTT. This chain joins TRBV10-3 and TRBJ1-1; no clear D. Germline lookup yields CDR1 ENHRY and CDR2 SYGVKD. The CDR3 sequence is 13 residues long.